One sample yielded the 21 T cell receptor beta chains listed below, sequenced in a study of OX40 agonist ivuxolimab in advanced cancers. Measured with immunoSEQ multiplex PCR; TCRdb has only the in-frame clones, and not every one. The table records tens of thousands of clones, around 90% of them present only once. Sequenced here: CD4+ or CD8+ T cells sorted from blood, sampled in a trial of the OX40 agonist ivuxolimab. These receptors all come from an adult with an advanced solid tumor such as melanoma, head and neck, liver or kidney cancer.

V usage is TRBV5-1 and J usage is TRBJ2-1; 7 bases fit TRBD2. CDR3 length: 16 residues. V trimming: 0 bases; J trimming: 2 bases; junction bases outside the gene matches: 5. Germline V gene lookup returns CDR1 SGHRS and CDR2 YFSETQ. Here the CDR3 reads CASSLGGTTTYNEQFF. CDR3 coding DNA: TGCGCCAGCAGCTTGGGGGGGACTACAACCTACAATGAGCAGTTCTTC.

The chain uses TRBV27 and TRBJ1-1; the D is unclear. The CDR3 is 16 amino acids. CDR1 is MNHEY, CDR2 SMNVEV, per germline (reference sequence). With 3 bases removed from V and 1 base from J, the gap between germline ends came to 15 bases. CDR3 residues: CASSFRAETPNTEAFF. In DNA, the CDR3 is TGTGCCAGCAGTTTTAGGGCAGAGACTCCGAACACTGAAGCTTTCTTT.

The rearrangement links TRBV4-1 to TRBJ2-3; D is unresolved. The CDR3 length is 16 residues. V was pared by 1 base and J by 2 bases, with 13 bases between. Germline-derived CDR1 and CDR2 are MGHRA and YSYEKL. The CDR3 DNA follows: TGCGCCAGCAGCCAAGGTCCGGAACGTGTCACAGATACGCAGTATTTT. Translation: CASSQGPERVTDTQYF.

V usage is TRBV11-3 and J usage is TRBJ2-5; 8 bases align to TRBD2. Losses at the gene ends were 0 bases for V and 5 bases for J; bases not matched to a gene: 5. The germline CDR1 and CDR2 sequences are SGHNT and YENEEA. The CDR3 consists of 15 residues. The CDR3 here is CASSLDPTSGETQYF. Here the CDR3 DNA reads TGTGCCAGCAGCTTAGATCCCACTAGCGGCGAGACCCAGTACTTC. The full variable domain, its missing parts supplied by reference TRBV11-3 and TRBJ2-5, is EAGVVQSPRYKIIEKKQPVAFWCNPISGHNTLYWYLQNLGQGPELLIRYENEEAVDDSQLPKDRFSAERLKGVDSTLKIQPAELGDSAVYLCASSLDPTSGETQYFGPGTRLLVL.

As for this clone: One junction end does not reproduce the germline sequence, and a read error may be involved. The CDR3 DNA sequence: TGTGCCTGGGGTGTGACAGGCTATGGCTACACCTTC. Protein product: CAWGVTGYGYTF. This chain uses TRBV30 with TRBJ1-2, with D possibly TRBD1 on 6 matching bases. This CDR3 comprises 12 residues. The germline V gene has CDR1 GTSNPN and CDR2 SVGIG (reference sequence). The variable domain in full, completed from reference TRBV30 and TRBJ1-2, reads SQTIHQWPATLVQPVGSPLSLECTVEGTSNPNLYWYRQAAGRGLQLLFYSVGIGQISSEVPQNLSASRPQDRQFILSSKKLLLSDSGFYLCAWGVTGYGYTFGSGTRLTVV.

J is TRBJ2-2 and V is TRBV5-1; the D is unclear. CDR1 SGHRS and CDR2 YFSETQ come from the germline V gene. The CDR3 consists of 15 residues. V was trimmed by 2 bases and J by 5 bases, leaving 13 bases between them. The CDR3: CASSLDLERTGELFF. The CDR3 DNA is TGCGCCAGCAGCTTAGATCTAGAACGGACCGGGGAGCTGTTTTTT.

V and J are TRBV6-1 and TRBJ2-3; possible D gene TRBD2, 6 bases. This CDR3 comprises 14 residues. Germline V gene lookup returns CDR1 MNHNS and CDR2 SASEGT. V was shortened by 2 bases and J by 3 bases, with 9 bases between the two germline ends. This CDR3 is CASSEFGGTDTQYF. Here the CDR3 DNA reads TGTGCCAGCAGTGAATTTGGAGGGACAGATACGCAGTATTTT.

This clone was recorded only once. The rearrangement joins TRBV7-9 to TRBJ2-7, with TRBD2 matching over 9 bases. This CDR3 is 15 amino acids long. Germline V lookup: CDR1 SEHNR, CDR2 FQNEAQ (reference sequence). V dropped 2 bases and J dropped 6; count of bases not matched to a gene: 8. CDR3 in amino acids: CASSLISGSSGEQYF. Written as DNA, the CDR3 is TGTGCCAGCAGCTTAATTAGCGGGAGTAGTGGCGAGCAGTACTTC.

The V call is TRBV19, the J call TRBJ2-2; D gene ambiguous. This CDR3 spans 16 amino acids. V was pared by 2 bases and J by 2 bases, with 12 bases between. In germline, CDR1 is LNHDA, CDR2 SQIVND (reference sequence). CDR3 protein: CASSIKPYVNTGELFF. The CDR3, as DNA: TGTGCCAGTAGTATAAAGCCCTACGTTAACACCGGGGAGCTGTTTTTT.

V and J are TRBV5-1 and TRBJ1-1; 7 nucleotides align to TRBD1. The ends lost 0 bases at V and 5 bases at J; junction bases unmatched: 13. CDR1 and CDR2 (germline): SGHRS, YFSETQ. This CDR3 is built from 17 residues. The CDR3 bases are TGCGCCAGCAGCTTGGTGGGTATTGGTACAGGGGCGACTGAAGCTTTCTTT. Protein sequence: CASSLVGIGTGATEAFF.

V gene TRBV23-1 combines with J gene TRBJ2-2, with D possibly TRBD2 on 6 matching bases. TRBV23-1 is known as an ORF, though its function is uncertain. The CDR3 is 15 residues long. Trimming took 6 bases from V and 3 from J, leaving 14 bases between them. This CDR3 is CASSPSERDTGELFF. In DNA form, the CDR3 reads TGCGCCAGCAGCCCTAGCGAGAGGGACACCGGGGAGCTGTTTTTT.

J is TRBJ2-1 and V is TRBV19; D may be TRBD1 or TRBD2 (5 bases each). Germline loops: CDR1 LNHDA, CDR2 SQIVND (reference sequence). The CDR3 loop spans 15 amino acids. V gave up 7 bases and J gave up 0 bases, with 13 bases separating them. The CDR3: CASNPGTRSYNEQFF. As DNA, the CDR3 is TGTGCCAGTAACCCCGGGACCCGCTCCTACAATGAGCAGTTCTTC.

Note on this clone: The same CDR3 also results from other DNA sequences found in this sample. J is TRBJ1-1 and V is TRBV5-1; unclear D gene. Trimming took 0 bases from V and 2 from J, leaving 8 bases between them. CDR1 and CDR2 from the germline V gene are SGHRS and YFSETQ. This CDR3 has 14 residues. CDR3 nucleotides: TGCGCCAGCAGCTTGGGTACAGCAAACACTGAAGCTTTCTTT. Translating gives CASSLGTANTEAFF.

The chain carries TRBV19 and TRBJ1-4, with D perhaps matching TRBD1 (6 bases). CDR1 is LNHDA, CDR2 SQIVND, per germline (reference sequence). V dropped 4 bases and J dropped 7 bases, with 19 bases sitting between them. CDR3 length equals 16 residues. The DNA of the CDR3 is TGTGCCAGTAGTACGCAAGACAGGCGGAACGGTGAAAAACTGTTTTTT. The encoded protein is CASSTQDRRNGEKLFF.

The V and J genes are TRBV27 and TRBJ2-2; D call uncertain. V was clipped by 5 bases and J by 6 bases, with 10 bases between them. The CDR3 totals 13 residues. CDR1 is MNHEY and CDR2 is SMNVEV in the germline V gene (reference sequence). The CDR3 spells CASSPFGAGELFF. DNA of the CDR3: TGTGCCAGCAGTCCATTTGGGGCCGGGGAGCTGTTTTTT.

The chain carries TRBV7-2 and TRBJ1-2; D is unresolved. The CDR3 covers 17 residues. The germline V and J ends were trimmed by 3 bases and 4 bases, with 21 bases remaining between them. Germline-derived CDR1 and CDR2 are SGHTA and FQGNSA. CDR3: CASSFPVGFAMGYGYTF. DNA for the CDR3: TGTGCCAGCAGCTTTCCCGTAGGTTTCGCCATGGGCTATGGCTACACCTTC.

The chain joins TRBV2 to TRBJ2-7; D unclear. The V end lost 8 bases, the J end lost 4 bases, and 12 bases lay between the germline ends. This CDR3 has 12 residues. Germline CDR1 reads SNHLY; CDR2 reads FYNNEI. The CDR3 sequence: CASGSIEYEQYF. DNA for the CDR3: TGTGCCAGCGGTTCGATAGAGTACGAGCAGTACTTC.

The chain links TRBV7-9 to TRBJ1-1, with 8 bases identical to TRBD1. This CDR3 is 14 amino acids long. Trimming cost V 4 bases and J 11 bases; bases outside gene matches: 12. Germline CDR1 is SEHNR and CDR2 is FQNEAQ (reference sequence). CDR3 nucleotide sequence: TGTGCCAGCAGCTCTGGACAGGGCGTTCTTAAGGCTTTCTTT. This encodes CASSSGQGVLKAFF.

The chain couples TRBV11-2 to TRBJ2-1, with D possibly being TRBD1 (5 bases). The CDR3 has 15 residues. Trimming removed 5 bases from V and 2 bases from J, with 13 bases in between. Germline loops: CDR1 SGHAT, CDR2 FQNNGV. CDR3 sequence: CASSRFQGPYNEQFF. The CDR3 DNA sequence: TGTGCCAGCAGCCGATTTCAGGGTCCCTACAATGAGCAGTTCTTC.

The chain recombines TRBV30 with TRBJ1-3, with D uncertain. V lost 2 bases and J 0 bases, leaving 14 bases between the germline ends. CDR3 length equals 16 residues. Germline V lookup: CDR1 GTSNPN, CDR2 SVGIG (reference sequence). The CDR3 DNA is TGTGCCTGGAGTATCATTTCCCCACTCTCTGGAAACACCATATATTTT. Its translation is CAWSIISPLSGNTIYF.

J is TRBJ2-3 and V is TRBV5-1; TRBD2 is a possible D gene (6 bases). The V end lost 4 bases, the J end lost 0 bases, and 15 bases lay between the germline ends. The V gene's germline CDR1 is SGHRS and CDR2 YFSETQ. The CDR3 is made up of 16 amino acids. This chain's CDR3 is CASSPLEAGSTDTQYF. CDR3 coding DNA: TGCGCCAGCAGCCCCTTAGAGGCGGGAAGCACAGATACGCAGTATTTT. Full variable domain (missing parts from reference TRBV5-1 and TRBJ2-3): KAGVTQTPRYLIKTRGQQVTLSCSPISGHRSVSWYQQTPGQGLQFLFEYFSETQRNKGNFPGRFSGRQFSNSRSEMNVSTLELGDSALYLCASSPLEAGSTDTQYFGPGTRLTVL.